This TCR beta chain appears in the sequencing data of a study of shared clonotypes between healthy human individuals. About this clone: The sample carries other DNA sequences with the same CDR3.

Germline CDR1 reads MNHEY; CDR2 reads SMNVEV (reference sequence). CDR3 size: 15 residues. The germline V and J ends were trimmed by 0 bases and 2 bases, with 10 bases remaining between them. Sequencing was performed with immunoSEQ multiplex PCR; in TCRdb, only in-frame clones are kept and a portion is missing. Here the sample spans about 490,000 clones, roughly four fifths being singletons. The chain carries TRBV27 and TRBJ1-2, with a weak D call TRBD1 (5 bases). The source of this sequence is a woman in her thirties or forties in good health. Some clones in this sample may be carry-over from other donors' samples. The sequenced sample was PBMCs. The CDR3: CASSLSWQGNYGYTF. As DNA, the CDR3 is TGTGCCAGCAGTTTATCGTGGCAGGGAAACTATGGCTACACCTTC.